This is a list of T cell receptor beta chains from one sample in a study of beta chain features in type 1 diabetes. The protocol was immunoSEQ multiplex PCR, while the TCRdb copy is restricted to in-frame clones and leaves out a portion. This sample has some 900,000 clones, with roughly a sixth found just once. The source material was naive CD4+ T cells from blood. These TCRs come from a woman in her late teens or twenties in good health. CDR3s include the opening cysteine and the closing phenylalanine or tryptophan. Only some rows state a clone size, as once, few, many or a class for expanded clones.

CDR3 | size | V | length | J
CASSRNLQGANTYEQYF | few | TRBV18 | 17 | TRBJ2-7
CASSLGVYNEQFF | - | TRBV5-6 | 13 | TRBJ2-1
CASSIGDNSNQPQHF | few | TRBV19 | 15 | TRBJ1-5
CATSRTTAVNTEAFF | - | TRBV15 | 15 | TRBJ1-1
CASSLTGEQYF | few | TRBV7-2 | 11 | TRBJ2-7
CASSLGLTSTDTQYF | few | TRBV7-2 | 15 | TRBJ2-3
CASSAPGTSTGELFF | - | TRBV28 | 15 | TRBJ2-2
CASSPDRSRNEQFF | few | TRBV4-3 | 14 | TRBJ2-1
CASSEQGQETQYF | - | TRBV6-1 | 13 | TRBJ2-5
CASSYSGTGDYTF | - | TRBV6-5 | 13 | TRBJ1-2
CASSPGLGEQYF | few | TRBV5-1 | 12 | TRBJ2-7
CASSLRGDRGEQYF | - | TRBV11-2 | 14 | TRBJ2-7
CASSRFSGRGQHSNQPQHF | - | TRBV28 | 19 | TRBJ1-5
CASSDPGRQFNGYTF | - | TRBV25-1 | 15 | TRBJ1-2
CASSQLAGEQFF | - | TRBV7-9 | 12 | TRBJ2-1
CASRPREGRWETQYF | - | TRBV6-6 | 15 | TRBJ2-5
CASSFLGGSQETQYF | - | TRBV28 | 15 | TRBJ2-5
CASSYSAGYGYTF | few | TRBV6-5 | 13 | TRBJ1-2
CASSQEGGAANTEAFF | few | TRBV4-2 | 16 | TRBJ1-1
CASSPSTSGGETQYF | few | TRBV27 | 15 | TRBJ2-5
CASSVGGNTGELFF | few | TRBV5-1 | 14 | TRBJ2-2
CASSLYRGNNEQFF | - | TRBV28 | 14 | TRBJ2-1
CASSLKGGQTTFSYEQYF | few | TRBV7-6 | 18 | TRBJ2-7
CASRRVTGPAGANVLTF | - | TRBV19 | 17 | TRBJ2-6
CASSLGRRDSADTQYF | few | TRBV5-4 | 16 | TRBJ2-3
CASTRGGGLAGGPNEQFF | few | TRBV7-2 | 18 | TRBJ2-1
CASGENRQPQHF | - | TRBV28 | 12 | TRBJ1-5
CASRRQGRAEAFF | - | TRBV6-5 | 13 | TRBJ1-1
CAIRPGQGATDTQYF | once | TRBV10-3 | 15 | TRBJ2-3
CASSPPGQKETQYF | - | TRBV5-6 | 14 | TRBJ2-5
CASSSDSGEQYF | few | TRBV7-9 | 12 | TRBJ2-7
CASSRRTRPGGYTF | - | TRBV23-1 | 14 | TRBJ1-2
CASSQASGSARLEQFF | - | TRBV14 | 16 | TRBJ2-1
CASSLGLAGAQETQYF | - | TRBV11-2 | 16 | TRBJ2-5
CASSLGTLHEQYF | - | TRBV7-9 | 13 | TRBJ2-7
CASRGTGRNQPQHF | - | TRBV28 | 14 | TRBJ1-5
CASSISGTYNEQFF | once | TRBV11-3 | 14 | TRBJ2-1
CASSVDRIVETQYF | few | TRBV5-6 | 14 | TRBJ2-5
CASSVADRTYEQYF | - | TRBV9 | 14 | TRBJ2-7
CASSLGGYTQYF | few | TRBV28 | 12 | TRBJ2-3